These 9 T cell receptor beta chains originate from one sample sequenced in a study of CD8 T cells in ankylosing spondylitis. TCRdb called the 5' RACE reads again in MiXCR, with one record for every CDR3 protein. The sample records about 440,000 distinct CDR3 sequences, under 20% being singletons. Findings and caveats of the study: Characteristic, it appeared, of ankylosing spondylitis blood was a TCR beta motif of eight or nine highly homologous variants.

These receptors lack a known antigen. The sample was blood, either unsorted or a sorted T cell fraction (not recorded which). The receptors here all came from a male donor with ankylosing spondylitis.

The chain joins TRBV12-3 or TRBV12-4 to TRBJ1-1, with 8 bases that match TRBD1. The V and J ends lost 3 bases and 1 base, in that order; junction bases with no gene match: 4. The CDR3 is 15 residues long. The CDR3 region has the DNA TGTGCCAGCAGTTTGCGGACAGGGAAGAACACTGAAGCTTTCTTT. This gives the protein CASSLRTGKNTEAFF.

This clonotype was observed a few times. This chain links TRBV5-1 with TRBJ2-7; D is tentatively TRBD1 or TRBD2 (6 bases each). Per the germline V gene, CDR1 is SGHRS and CDR2 is YFSETQ. Trimming stripped 1 base from V and 12 bases from J, with 26 bases between. The CDR3 is 16 residues long. As DNA, the CDR3 is TGCGCCAGCAGCTTGAACCGGGCAGGGGACTCCGAAAGTCTGTACTTC. Its protein is CASSLNRAGDSESLYF.

This clonotype has just a few counts. The chain couples TRBV5-1 to TRBJ1-1; a possible D gene is TRBD1 (6 bases). Germline assignment: CDR1 SGHRS and CDR2 YFSETQ. Trimming left V 1 base short and J 0 bases short, with 13 bases between. The CDR3 loop spans 16 amino acids. The CDR3 is CASSLNRQGLNTEAFF. In DNA, the CDR3 is TGCGCCAGCAGCTTGAACCGTCAGGGGTTGAACACTGAAGCTTTCTTT.

This clonotype turned up a few times. This chain links TRBV5-1 with TRBJ1-1, with unresolved D. With 3 bases removed from V and 5 bases from J, the gap between germline ends came to 11 bases. CDR3 length: 13 amino acids. Per the germline V gene, CDR1 is SGHRS and CDR2 is YFSETQ. The CDR3 protein is CASSSTQRTEAFF. In DNA, the CDR3 is TGCGCCAGCAGCTCTACACAAAGGACTGAAGCTTTCTTT.

This clonotype was detected only a few times. The V and J genes are TRBV20-1 and TRBJ2-3; 11 bases align to TRBD1. The CDR3 is 15 amino acids. Germline V lookup: CDR1 DFQATT, CDR2 SNEGSKA (reference sequence). J was trimmed by 3 bases and V by 5 bases; bases with no gene match: 7. In nucleotides, the CDR3 is TGCAGTGCTGAAAAACGGGACAGGGGGACAGATACGCAGTATTTT. Protein: CSAEKRDRGTDTQYF.

Ten or more counts support this clonotype. The chain uses TRBV12-3 or TRBV12-4 and TRBJ2-1; no firm D call. The V end was cut by 7 bases, the J end by 6 bases, with 10 bases between. The length of the CDR3 is 12 residues. The CDR3 reads CASTFRPNEQFF. CDR3 DNA sequence: TGTGCCAGCACCTTTCGTCCCAATGAGCAGTTCTTC.

V gene TRBV7-9 combines with J gene TRBJ1-1, with D possibly TRBD1 on 6 matching bases. The CDR3 extends over 17 amino acids. Trimming removed 1 base at V and 5 bases at J, with 20 bases between. Germline CDR1 and CDR2: SEHNR and FQNEAQ (reference sequence). CDR3 nucleotides: TGTGCCAGCAGCTTAGGGACCGGGGGGCTTTCGGTTACTGAAGCTTTCTTT. The encoded protein is CASSLGTGGLSVTEAFF.

This sequence joins TRBV7-9 and TRBJ1-4; 8 bases line up with TRBD1. This CDR3 spans 15 amino acids. The junction had 9 bases not matched to a gene; V was cut back by 5 bases and J by 7 bases. Germline assignment: CDR1 SEHNR and CDR2 FQNEAQ (reference sequence). The CDR3 sequence is CASSGTGGLGEKLFF. CDR3 nucleotide sequence: TGTGCCAGCAGCGGCACAGGGGGGCTAGGTGAAAAACTGTTTTTT. The full variable domain, rest sourced from reference TRBV7-9 and TRBJ1-4, is DTGVSQNPRHKITKRGQNVTFRCDPISEHNRLYWYRQTLGQGPEFLTYFQNEAQLEKSRLLSDRFSAERPKGSFSTLEIQRTEQGDSAMYLCASSGTGGLGEKLFFGSGTQLSVL.

This clonotype has only a few counts. This chain joins TRBV3-1 and TRBJ1-1, with D tentatively TRBD1 (5 bases). The V gene's germline CDR1 is LGHDT and CDR2 YNNKEL (reference sequence). The CDR3 contains 13 residues. The ends were cut back, 3 bases at V and 8 bases at J, with 13 bases in the middle. In DNA, the CDR3 is TGTGCCAGCAGCCACACCGGGACGGGAGAAGCTTTCTTT. This codes for CASSHTGTGEAFF.